Presented here are 19 T cell receptor beta chains from one specimen sequenced in a study of blood T cell repertoires in COVID-19. Libraries were prepared by immunoSEQ multiplex PCR; TCRdb keeps only in-frame clonotypes and omits some of them. This sample has some 220,000 clones, with roughly 84% found just once. The sequenced material came from peripheral blood. The receptors come from a woman aged 60-75 years who had recovered from COVID-19.

The chain employs TRBV7-3 and TRBJ1-1, with D unresolved. Germline V gene sequence: CDR1 SGHTA, CDR2 FQGTGA. This CDR3 spans 13 amino acids. V dropped 5 bases and J dropped 1 base, with 8 bases sitting between them. The CDR3 sequence is CASSVSQNTEAFF. The CDR3 DNA reads TGTGCCAGCAGCGTGTCCCAGAACACTGAAGCTTTCTTT.

The chain couples TRBV2 to TRBJ1-5; D remains unclear. Germline-derived CDR1 and CDR2 are SNHLY and FYNNEI. The V end lost 0 bases, the J end lost 7 bases, and 10 bases lay between the germline ends. The CDR3 consists of 14 residues. In nucleotides, the CDR3 is TGTGCCAGCAGTGAAGCGCTTCTTAGCCAGCCCCAGCATTTT. Translated, it gives CASSEALLSQPQHF.

The chain's CDR3 is CASSRQYNEQFF. The CDR3 coding sequence is TGTGCCAGCAGTCGACAGTACAATGAGCAGTTCTTC. V and J are TRBV12-3 or TRBV12-4 and TRBJ2-1, with D maybe TRBD1 (5 bases). Trimming removed 5 bases at V and 4 bases at J, with 6 bases between. CDR3 length: 12 amino acids.

The chain has TRBV30 and TRBJ1-1, with a weak D call TRBD1 (6 bases). V shed 5 bases and J shed 6 bases, with 19 bases lying between them. In germline, CDR1 is GTSNPN, CDR2 SVGIG (reference sequence). CDR3 length: 14 residues. The CDR3 sequence: CAWGGGGATSEAFF. The CDR3 region has the DNA TGTGCCTGGGGAGGGGGAGGGGCCACCTCTGAAGCTTTCTTT.

The V and J genes are TRBV4-1 and TRBJ2-5; TRBD1 matches at 10 bases. The length of the CDR3 is 15 residues. CDR1 MGHRA and CDR2 YSYEKL come from the germline V gene. Losses at the gene ends were 3 bases for V and 10 bases for J; bases not matched to a gene: 11. The CDR3 DNA reads TGCGCCAGCAGCCACCCTTGGGGACAGGGGATTGACCAGTACTTC. It translates to CASSHPWGQGIDQYF.

V gene TRBV7-6 combines with J gene TRBJ1-1, with TRBD1 matching over 7 bases. This CDR3 region has 16 residues. From germline, CDR1 is SGHVS and CDR2 FNYEAQ. The ends lost 3 bases at V and 1 base at J; junction bases unmatched: 8. For the CDR3, the DNA is TGTGCCAGCAGCTTTAGTTACAGGGGCAGGAACACTGAAGCTTTCTTT. This codes for CASSFSYRGRNTEAFF.

The chain joins TRBV9 to TRBJ1-2, with D perhaps matching TRBD1 (5 bases). V was shortened by 4 bases and J by 4 bases, with 11 bases between the two germline ends. Germline V gene data show CDR1 as SGDLS and CDR2 as YYNGEE. The CDR3 spans 13 residues. The CDR3 nucleotides read TGTGCCAGCAGCCAGGGCCAGTTCTATGGCTACACCTTC. Encoded protein: CASSQGQFYGYTF. Based on the CDR3 plus reference TRBV9 and TRBJ1-2, the full variable domain is DSGVTQTPKHLITATGQRVTLRCSPRSGDLSVYWYQQSLDQGLQFLIQYYNGEERAKGNILERFSAQQFPDLHSELNLSSLELGDSALYFCASSQGQFYGYTFGSGTRLTVV.

The chain is built from TRBV2 and TRBJ2-1; 9 bases fit TRBD2. Trimming cost V 2 bases and J 6 bases; bases outside gene matches: 2. Germline V gene lookup returns CDR1 SNHLY and CDR2 FYNNEI. The CDR3 has 14 amino acids. As DNA, the CDR3 is TGTGCCAGCAGTGAACTAGCGGGAATCAATGAGCAGTTCTTC. Protein sequence: CASSELAGINEQFF. The whole variable domain, filled in from reference TRBV2 and TRBJ2-1, reads EPEVTQTPSHQVTQMGQEVILRCVPISNHLYFYWYRQILGQKVEFLVSFYNNEISEKSEIFDDQFSVERPDGSNFTLKIRSTKLEDSAMYFCASSELAGINEQFFGPGTRLTVL.

The chain employs TRBV11-2 and TRBJ2-7, with D tentatively TRBD2 (5 bases). This CDR3 has 14 residues. V lost 0 bases, J lost 3 bases, and 9 bases lay in between. The germline gives CDR1 SGHAT, CDR2 FQNNGV. This CDR3 is CASSLDRGSYEQYF. The CDR3 DNA reads TGTGCCAGCAGCTTAGATCGGGGAAGCTACGAGCAGTACTTC.

The CDR3, as DNA: TGTGCCAGCAGTGAAGATCGGGATACGCAGTATTTT. Translating gives CASSEDRDTQYF. The chain has TRBV6-1 and TRBJ2-3; D gene uncertain. Per the germline V gene, CDR1 is MNHNS and CDR2 is SASEGT. The CDR3 has 12 residues. V was trimmed by 1 base and J by 6 bases, leaving 5 bases between them.

CDR3 sequence reads: CSVGRLLQGGEEKLFF. The CDR3, as DNA: TGCAGCGTTGGCCGCCTCCTACAGGGAGGGGAGGAAAAACTGTTTTTT. V and J are TRBV29-1 and TRBJ1-4; D possibly corresponds to TRBD1 (6 bases). There are 16 residues in the CDR3. The germline V gene has CDR1 SQVTM and CDR2 ANQGSEA. Deletions cut 4 bases from V and 8 bases from J, with 23 bases between.

The sample holds one count of this clone. The chain joins TRBV5-6 to TRBJ2-5; D unresolved. CDR1 and CDR2 from the germline V gene are SGHDT and YYEEEE. The V end lost 4 bases, the J end lost 8 bases, and 15 bases lay between the germline ends. This CDR3 comprises 13 residues. This CDR3 is CASSRTPFVTQYF. DNA for the CDR3: TGTGCCAGCAGCAGAACTCCCTTCGTCACCCAGTACTTC.

This clone was counted a few times. The V call is TRBV28, the J call TRBJ1-2; D not resolved. The CDR3 covers 15 residues. Germline assignment: CDR1 MDHEN and CDR2 SYDVKM. Trimming removed 6 bases at V and 1 base at J, with 15 bases between. CDR3 region: CASRPPGDLNYGYTF. CDR3 nucleotide sequence: TGTGCCAGCAGGCCCCCGGGAGACCTTAACTATGGCTACACCTTC.

The V gene is TRBV27, the J gene TRBJ2-2, with 11 positions matching TRBD2. After removal of 2 bases from V and 4 bases from J, the junction contained 6 bases not matched to a gene. CDR3 length: 17 amino acids. CDR1 is MNHEY and CDR2 is SMNVEV in the germline V gene (reference sequence). CDR3 loop: CASSLHPGLAGTGELFF. The CDR3 DNA sequence: TGTGCCAGCAGTTTACATCCCGGACTAGCGGGCACCGGGGAGCTGTTTTTT.

This clone appeared a few times. The gene calls are TRBV30 and TRBJ1-4; D not resolved. V lost 0 bases and J lost 0, with 5 bases in between. CDR1 is GTSNPN, CDR2 SVGIG, per germline (reference sequence). CDR3 length: 14 residues. The CDR3 reads CAWSVPTTNEKLFF. The CDR3 DNA reads as TGTGCCTGGAGTGTACCTACAACTAATGAAAAACTGTTTTTT.

V gene TRBV27 combines with J gene TRBJ1-2, with D possibly matching TRBD1 (5 bases). Germline V lookup: CDR1 MNHEY, CDR2 SMNVEV (reference sequence). The V and J ends lost 3 bases and 2 bases respectively, with 7 bases between them. The CDR3 contains 13 residues. CDR3 region: CASSLAGNYGYTF. The CDR3 nucleotides are TGTGCCAGCAGTTTGGCAGGGAACTATGGCTACACCTTC.

This rearrangement joins TRBV5-4 to TRBJ2-1; D is ambiguous. The CDR3 consists of 16 residues. The germline V and J ends were trimmed by 1 base and 0 bases, with 11 bases remaining between them. The germline V gene encodes CDR1 SGHNT and CDR2 YYREEE (reference sequence). The CDR3 here is CASSLTLRSSYNEQFF. In DNA, the CDR3 is TGTGCCAGCAGCTTGACACTTCGGAGCTCCTACAATGAGCAGTTCTTC. The full variable domain, completed using reference TRBV5-4 and TRBJ2-1, is ETGVTQSPTHLIKTRGQQVTLRCSSQSGHNTVSWYQQALGQGPQFIFQYYREEENGRGNFPPRFSGLQFPNYSSELNVNALELDDSALYLCASSLTLRSSYNEQFFGPGTRLTVL.

V usage is TRBV21-1 and J usage is TRBJ2-7; TRBD1, as called in the table, went unchecked against the DNA. TRBV21-1 is shown as a pseudogene. This CDR3 comprises 17 residues. CDR3 bases: TGTGCCAGCAGCGAACAAAGGGACAGGCTAGAGACCTACGAGCAGTACTTC. Protein sequence: CASSEQRDRLETYEQYF.

This clone was seen a handful of times. The chain couples TRBV18 to TRBJ1-2, with a tentative D call TRBD1 (5 bases). The germline gives CDR1 KGHSH, CDR2 LQKENI. The V end lost 1 base, the J end lost 4 bases, and 10 bases lay between the germline ends. The CDR3 sequence is 14 residues long. The CDR3 coding sequence is TGTGCCAGCTCACCACAAGACAGCTCCTATGGCTACACCTTC. Its translation: CASSPQDSSYGYTF.